This paragraph covers one T cell receptor (beta chain) sequence. No conserved phenylalanine or tryptophan is present at the end of the CDR3, so a read error is the likely explanation. No DNA is shown, since the ends of the CDR3 on it are uncertain; the CDR3 is the one TCRdb lists. The sample belongs to a study of CD8+CD57+ T cells in acquired aplastic anemia. Patients picked for sequencing had shown CD8+CD57+ cell expansion detected by flow cytometry. Patients were untreated when blood was sampled. Researchers used genomic DNA as the template to profile TCR beta VDJ and CDR3. TCRdb independently ran MiXCR on the reads; one entry per CDR3 protein. Among about 260,000 distinct CDR3 sequences listed, around 82% were seen once. The CDR3 sequence runs 16 residues, both termini included. The germline CDR1 and CDR2 sequences are SNHLY and FYNNEI.

This receptor was identified in a human donor with aplastic anemia. Input material: sorted CD4+, CD8+, or CD8+CD57+ T cells (not recorded which) from PBMCs. The V and J genes are TRBV2 and TRBJ1-2; the table's D call TRBD1 went unverified against the DNA. CDR3 sequence reads: CASSPPAGNENFFGPG.